Below, 22 T cell receptor beta chains from the same sample are listed, as sequenced in a study of cytomegalovirus exposure and HLA in healthy donors. This PCR relied on a set of 60 Vbeta primers and 13 Jbeta primers. The repertoire was sequenced with immunoSEQ multiplex PCR; TCRdb's copy has only in-frame clones and lacks some. There are 250,000 or so clones in the sample; 80% to 85% occur only once, and around 8.6% lies in the top ten. Sequences were obtained from PBMCs. All receptors derive from a woman aged 55-69 years in good health and CMV-seropositive.

This chain links TRBV29-1 with TRBJ2-1, with 9 bases matching TRBD2. J was trimmed by 2 bases and V by 4 bases; bases with no gene match: 12. This CDR3 spans 17 amino acids. Germline V gives CDR1 SQVTM, CDR2 ANQGSEA. CDR3 nucleotides: TGCAGCGTTGTGGCTCTCGCTAGCGGGATTGCCTACAATGAGCAGTTCTTC. This translates into CSVVALASGIAYNEQFF.

The chain employs TRBV28 and TRBJ2-7; no reliable D call. The germline V and J ends were trimmed by 4 bases and 0 bases, with 16 bases remaining between them. This CDR3 has 16 amino acids. CDR1 is MDHEN, CDR2 SYDVKM, per germline. The CDR3 DNA reads TGTGCCAGCAGTTCCCGTCGCCAGTCCCTCTCCTACGAGCAGTACTTC. Its protein is CASSSRRQSLSYEQYF.

The chain recombines TRBV30 with TRBJ1-3; TRBD1 agrees at 7 bases. J lost 3 bases, V lost 7 bases, and 3 bases had no gene match. Looked up from germline, CDR1 is GTSNPN and CDR2 is SVGIG (reference sequence). This CDR3 comprises 12 residues. The CDR3 region has the DNA TGTGCCTCACACAGGGGTGGAAACACCATATATTTT. Translated, it gives CASHRGGNTIYF.

The rearrangement joins TRBV28 to TRBJ2-5, with 8 bases fitting TRBD2. Unmatched junction bases numbered 6, after V lost 3 bases and J lost 6 bases. This CDR3 has 14 residues. In germline, CDR1 is MDHEN, CDR2 SYDVKM. CDR3 DNA sequence: TGTGCCAGCAGTTTTAGCGGGACGGGAAAGACCCAGTACTTC. This translates into CASSFSGTGKTQYF.

The V and J genes are TRBV29-1 and TRBJ1-4; no clear D. Germline assignment: CDR1 SQVTM and CDR2 ANQGSEA. The length of the CDR3 is 12 residues. V lost 4 bases and J lost 3, with 6 bases in between. CDR3 protein: CSVAQANEKLFF. The CDR3 DNA reads TGCAGCGTTGCCCAGGCTAATGAAAAACTGTTTTTT.

CDR3 amino acids: CASSLGTGEGEQYF. CDR3 in DNA: TGTGCCAGCAGCCTAGGGACAGGGGAAGGCGAGCAGTACTTC. The gene calls are TRBV7-9 and TRBJ2-7; 10 nucleotides line up with TRBD1. Germline CDR1 SEHNR, CDR2 FQNEAQ (reference sequence). V lost 5 bases to trimming and J lost 6 bases; unmatched junction nucleotides: 7. This CDR3 region has 14 residues.

The CDR3 nucleotides are TGTGCCAGCAGCTACGGGACTAGCGGGAGCCATTGGGAGCTGTTTTTT. Its protein is CASSYGTSGSHWELFF. The gene calls are TRBV11-3 and TRBJ2-2; 14 bases are a match to TRBD2. Germline V gene data show CDR1 as SGHNT and CDR2 as YENEEA. Trimming removed 4 bases from V and 9 bases from J; junction bases left unmatched: 7. The CDR3 is 16 amino acids.

The DNA of the CDR3 is TGTGCCAGCAGCTTGGGACAGGGGCTCCAAGAGACCCAGTACTTC. Encoded protein: CASSLGQGLQETQYF. This chain links TRBV5-6 with TRBJ2-5; 8 bases map to TRBD1. This CDR3 is built from 15 residues. Germline CDR1 SGHDT, CDR2 YYEEEE. V lost 0 bases to trimming and J lost 1 base; unmatched junction nucleotides: 2.

This clone has a single count. The chain has TRBV6-4 and TRBJ2-6; 7 bases agree with TRBD1. V was clipped by 0 bases and J by 0 bases; unmatched bases: 8. The CDR3 is 19 residues long. Per germline, CDR1 MRHNA and CDR2 SNTAGT. In DNA form, the CDR3 reads TGTGCCAGCAGTGACTCGAAGGGTAGGGACAGCTCTGGGGCCAACGTCCTGACTTTC. As protein: CASSDSKGRDSSGANVLTF.

The chain combines TRBV19 with TRBJ2-2; D call uncertain. V was shortened by 3 bases and J by 3 bases, with 11 bases between the two germline ends. The CDR3 has 15 amino acids. Germline assignment: CDR1 LNHDA and CDR2 SQIVND (reference sequence). Here the CDR3 DNA reads TGTGCCAGTAGTATCGCCGGGTCCTACACCGGGGAGCTGTTTTTT. Its protein product is CASSIAGSYTGELFF.

This clone came up a few times. The V and J genes are TRBV6-1 and TRBJ1-2, with a tentative D call TRBD1 (5 bases). Trimming left V 0 bases short and J 2 bases short, with 7 bases between. Germline lookup yields CDR1 MNHNS and CDR2 SASEGT. The CDR3 length is 14 residues. The CDR3 is CASSEATVNYGYTF. The CDR3, as DNA: TGTGCCAGCAGTGAAGCGACAGTGAACTATGGCTACACCTTC.

This clone was observed a handful of times. The V and J genes are TRBV4-1 and TRBJ2-4; maybe TRBD1 (6 bases). Germline CDR1 reads MGHRA; CDR2 reads YSYEKL. The CDR3 has 17 amino acids. V shed 3 bases and J shed 0 bases, with 15 bases lying between them. CDR3 protein: CASSHPGAIGAKNIQYF. The DNA of the CDR3 is TGCGCCAGCAGCCATCCAGGGGCAATTGGAGCCAAAAACATTCAGTACTTC.

CDR3 residues: CASSSAAQGVYGYTF. The CDR3 nucleotides are TGCGCCAGCAGCAGTGCGGCACAGGGGGTCTATGGCTACACCTTC. The V call is TRBV5-1, the J call TRBJ1-2; TRBD1 matches 8 bases. The V segment lost 4 bases and the J segment 4 bases; nucleotides outside the gene matches: 9. Per the germline V gene, CDR1 is SGHRS and CDR2 is YFSETQ. The CDR3 totals 15 residues.

The chain links TRBV27 to TRBJ2-2, with no clear D. Germline V gene data show CDR1 as MNHEY and CDR2 as SMNVEV (reference sequence). Trimming took off 2 bases at V and 1 base at J, with 5 bases between the two ends. This CDR3 spans 14 amino acids. In DNA form, the CDR3 reads TGTGCCAGCAGTTTAGGCAGGAACACCGGGGAGCTGTTTTTT. It encodes CASSLGRNTGELFF.

This clone is a singleton in its sample. CDR3 sequence reads: CASSVQSSGNTIYF. The CDR3 nucleotides are TGCGCCAGCAGCGTACAGAGCTCTGGAAACACCATATATTTT. The chain links TRBV10-2 to TRBJ1-3, with D unresolved. The CDR3 runs to 14 residues. Deletions cut 6 bases from V and 0 bases from J, with 9 bases between. Germline CDR1 WSHSY, CDR2 SAAADI.

This clone was found once. This rearrangement joins TRBV19 to TRBJ2-2; 9 bases are a match to TRBD2. V was clipped by 6 bases and J by 6 bases; unmatched bases: 11. Germline values: CDR1 LNHDA, CDR2 SQIVND (reference sequence). CDR3 length equals 16 residues. The DNA of the CDR3 is TGTGCCAGTAGGACACATAGCGGGAGATCGGCCGGGGAGCTGTTTTTT. This translates into CASRTHSGRSAGELFF.

The chain employs TRBV6-6 and TRBJ2-5; D is perhaps TRBD2 (6 bases). This CDR3 comprises 15 residues. Germline-derived CDR1 and CDR2 are MNHNY and SVGAGI (reference sequence). Between the trimmed V and J ends, which lost 5 bases and 5 bases, there was a span of 18 bases. The CDR3 DNA reads TGTGCCAGCAGTCCCGGGACGGCCGGAGGGGAGACCCAGTACTTC. Amino acid sequence: CASSPGTAGGETQYF.

V gene TRBV7-3 combines with J gene TRBJ2-1; 10 nucleotides match TRBD1. V dropped 6 bases and J dropped 6; count of bases not matched to a gene: 8. The CDR3 is 15 amino acids. CDR1 and CDR2 from the germline V gene are SGHTA and FQGTGA. CDR3 region: CASSSGTGAFNEQFF. CDR3 nucleotides: TGTGCCAGCAGTTCCGGGACAGGGGCCTTCAATGAGCAGTTCTTC. The entire variable domain, with the rest obtained from reference TRBV7-3 and TRBJ2-1, is as follows: GAGVSQTPSNKVTEKGKYVELRCDPISGHTALYWYRQSLGQGPEFLIYFQGTGAADDSGLPNDRFFAVRPEGSVSTLKIQRTERGDSAVYLCASSSGTGAFNEQFFGPGTRLTVL.

This clone was found a few times. The V and J genes are TRBV10-2 and TRBJ2-7; D unresolved. Trimming took 0 bases from V and 10 from J, leaving 16 bases between them. CDR3 length: 14 amino acids. CDR1 is WSHSY, CDR2 SAAADI, per germline. This chain's CDR3 is CASSESRSFPAQYF. The CDR3 DNA follows: TGCGCCAGCAGTGAGTCGAGGAGCTTTCCTGCCCAGTACTTC.

This clone was counted only a few times. The CDR3 region has the DNA TGTGCCATCAGGGGGGGGAACACCGGGGAGCTGTTTTTT. Residues: CAIRGGNTGELFF. This rearrangement joins TRBV28 to TRBJ2-2, with D perhaps matching TRBD1 or TRBD2 (7 bases each). The CDR3 runs 13 residues. Germline assignment: CDR1 MDHEN and CDR2 SYDVKM. Trimming cost V 10 bases and J 1 base, with 10 bases left between them.

This chain links TRBV19 with TRBJ2-2; TRBD2 matches at 9 bases. Germline V gene data show CDR1 as LNHDA and CDR2 as SQIVND (reference sequence). With V trimmed by 5 bases and J by 5 bases, 3 bases remained unmatched. The CDR3 contains 14 residues. CDR3 nucleotide sequence: TGTGCCAGTAGTGTCGCGGGAGGGACCGGGGAGCTGTTTTTT. Translating it yields CASSVAGGTGELFF.

This chain links TRBV5-1 with TRBJ2-1; 12 bases agree with TRBD2. J gave up 8 bases and V 4 bases, and 7 bases lay outside the gene matches. Per the germline V gene, CDR1 is SGHRS and CDR2 is YFSETQ. CDR3 length: 15 residues. As DNA, the CDR3 is TGCGCCAGCAGCATGGGGACTAGCGGGTTATATGAGCAGTTCTTC. This sequence encodes CASSMGTSGLYEQFF.